This TCR beta chain was sequenced during a study of shared T cell receptors in the human thymus. Deletions cut 3 bases from V and 7 bases from J, with 9 bases between. In germline, CDR1 is MDHEN, CDR2 SYDVKM. The CDR3 is 12 residues long. This clone is a singleton in its sample. Generated by immunoSEQ multiplex PCR, the TCRdb table keeps only in-frame clones and is missing some. The sample gives approximately 400,000 clones, more than 85% of which show up once; about 0.02% is in the top ten. The sample was thymocytes. V is TRBV28 and J is TRBJ1-2; D is unresolved. This TCR derives from a human donor. The CDR3, as DNA: TGTGCCAGCAGTTTTAGGGCATTTGGCTACACCTTC. This codes for CASSFRAFGYTF.